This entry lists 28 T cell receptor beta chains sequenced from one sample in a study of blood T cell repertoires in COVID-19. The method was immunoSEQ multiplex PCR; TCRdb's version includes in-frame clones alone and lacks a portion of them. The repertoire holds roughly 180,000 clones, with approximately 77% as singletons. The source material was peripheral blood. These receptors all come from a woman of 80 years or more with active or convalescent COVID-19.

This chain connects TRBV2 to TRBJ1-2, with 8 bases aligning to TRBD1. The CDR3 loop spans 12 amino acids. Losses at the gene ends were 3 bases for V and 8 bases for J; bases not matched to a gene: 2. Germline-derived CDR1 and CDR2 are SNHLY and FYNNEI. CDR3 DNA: TGTGCCAGCAGTGACAGGGGGCAGGGCTACACCTTC. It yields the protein CASSDRGQGYTF.

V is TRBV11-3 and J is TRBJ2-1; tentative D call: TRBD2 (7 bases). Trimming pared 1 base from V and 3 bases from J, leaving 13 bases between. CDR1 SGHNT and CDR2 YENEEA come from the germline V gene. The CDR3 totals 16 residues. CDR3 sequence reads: CASSLGGPGGYNEQFF. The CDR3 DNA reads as TGTGCCAGCAGCTTAGGGGGGCCGGGGGGCTACAATGAGCAGTTCTTC.

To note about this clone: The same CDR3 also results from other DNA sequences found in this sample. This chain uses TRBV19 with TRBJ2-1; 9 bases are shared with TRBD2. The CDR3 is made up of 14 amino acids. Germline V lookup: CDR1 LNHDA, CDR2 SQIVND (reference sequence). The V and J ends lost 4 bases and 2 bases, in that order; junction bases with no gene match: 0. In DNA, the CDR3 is TGTGCCAGTAGTAGCGGGAGGGCCTACAATGAGCAGTTCTTC. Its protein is CASSSGRAYNEQFF.

CDR3 in amino acids: CASSMQGLGANVLTF. CDR3 sequence (DNA): TGTGCCAGTAGTATGCAGGGCTTGGGGGCCAACGTCCTGACTTTC. The rearrangement uses TRBV19 and TRBJ2-6; D perhaps matches TRBD1 (5 bases). The V end was cut by 3 bases, the J end by 4 bases, with 10 bases between. Germline-derived CDR1 and CDR2 are LNHDA and SQIVND (reference sequence). The CDR3 runs to 15 residues.

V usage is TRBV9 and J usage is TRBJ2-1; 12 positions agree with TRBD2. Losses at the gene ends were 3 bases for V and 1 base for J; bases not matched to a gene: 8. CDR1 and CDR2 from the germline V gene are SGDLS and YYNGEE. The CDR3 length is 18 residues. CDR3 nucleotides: TGTGCCAGCAGCGCGAGACCGACTAGCGGGAGATCCTACAATGAGCAGTTCTTC. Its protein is CASSARPTSGRSYNEQFF.

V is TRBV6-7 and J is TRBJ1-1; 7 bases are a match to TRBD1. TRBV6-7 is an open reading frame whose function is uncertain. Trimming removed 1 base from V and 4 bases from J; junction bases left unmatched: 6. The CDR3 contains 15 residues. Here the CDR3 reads CASSYLGQQGTEAFF. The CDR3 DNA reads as TGTGCCAGCAGTTACTTGGGACAGCAGGGCACTGAAGCTTTCTTT.

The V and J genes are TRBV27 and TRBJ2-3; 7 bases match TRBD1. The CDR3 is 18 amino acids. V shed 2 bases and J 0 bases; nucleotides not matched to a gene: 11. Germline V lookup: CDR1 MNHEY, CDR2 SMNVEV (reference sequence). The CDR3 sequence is CASSLKQDATGSTDTQYF. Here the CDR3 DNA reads TGTGCCAGCAGTTTAAAGCAGGATGCGACAGGGAGCACAGATACGCAGTATTTT.

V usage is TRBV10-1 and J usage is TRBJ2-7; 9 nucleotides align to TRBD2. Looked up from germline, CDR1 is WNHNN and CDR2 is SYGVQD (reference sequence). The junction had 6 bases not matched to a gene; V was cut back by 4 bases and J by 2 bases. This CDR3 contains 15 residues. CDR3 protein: CASSASGIPPYEQYF. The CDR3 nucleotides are TGCGCCAGCAGTGCTAGCGGGATCCCCCCCTACGAGCAGTACTTC.

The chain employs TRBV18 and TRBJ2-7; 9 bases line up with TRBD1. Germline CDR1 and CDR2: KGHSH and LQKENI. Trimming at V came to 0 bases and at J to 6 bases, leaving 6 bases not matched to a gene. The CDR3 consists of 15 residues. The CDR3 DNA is TGTGCCAGCTCACCACCGACAGGGGGTCAGGGCGAGCAGTACTTC. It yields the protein CASSPPTGGQGEQYF.

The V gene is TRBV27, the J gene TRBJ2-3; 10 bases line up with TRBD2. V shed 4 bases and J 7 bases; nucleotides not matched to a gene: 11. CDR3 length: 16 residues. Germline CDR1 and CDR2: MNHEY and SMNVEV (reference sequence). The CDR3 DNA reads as TGTGCCAGCAGTTCCCCAGCGGGAGGGCCCGGATATACGCAGTATTTT. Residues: CASSSPAGGPGYTQYF.

CDR3 sequence: CASTSQGVVGELFF. The CDR3 nucleotides are TGTGCCAGTACGTCCCAGGGTGTGGTCGGGGAGCTGTTTTTT. The chain employs TRBV19 and TRBJ2-2; tentative D call: TRBD1 (5 bases). Per the germline V gene, CDR1 is LNHDA and CDR2 is SQIVND (reference sequence). Between the trimmed V and J ends, which lost 7 bases and 7 bases, there was a span of 16 bases. This CDR3 is built from 14 residues.

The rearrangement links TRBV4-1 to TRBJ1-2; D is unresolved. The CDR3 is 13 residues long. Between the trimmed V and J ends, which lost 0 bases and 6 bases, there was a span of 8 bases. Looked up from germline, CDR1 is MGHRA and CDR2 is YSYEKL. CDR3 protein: CASSQEQVNGYTF. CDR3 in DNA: TGCGCCAGCAGCCAAGAGCAGGTGAATGGCTACACCTTC.

This CDR3 is CASSPTGREQFF. CDR3 in DNA: TGTGCCAGCAGCCCCACTGGGCGTGAGCAGTTCTTC. This chain links TRBV3-1 (or the pseudogene TRBV3-2) with TRBJ2-1; D unresolved. Germline CDR1 and CDR2: LGHDT and YNNKEL (reference sequence). V shed 4 bases and J shed 9 bases, with 10 bases lying between them. The CDR3 contains 12 residues.

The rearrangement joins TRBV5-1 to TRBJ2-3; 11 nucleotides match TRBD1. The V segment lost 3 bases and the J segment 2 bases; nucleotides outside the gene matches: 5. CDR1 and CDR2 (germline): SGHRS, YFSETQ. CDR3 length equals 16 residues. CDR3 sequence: CASSSDRGLLTDTQYF. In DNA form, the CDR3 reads TGCGCCAGCAGCTCGGACAGGGGGCTTCTCACAGATACGCAGTATTTT.

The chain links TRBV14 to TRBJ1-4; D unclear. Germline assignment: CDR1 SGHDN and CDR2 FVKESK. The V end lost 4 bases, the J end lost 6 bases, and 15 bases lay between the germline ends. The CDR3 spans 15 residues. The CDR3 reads CASSPSLWSHEKLFF. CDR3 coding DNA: TGTGCCAGCAGCCCCTCTTTATGGAGCCATGAAAAACTGTTTTTT.

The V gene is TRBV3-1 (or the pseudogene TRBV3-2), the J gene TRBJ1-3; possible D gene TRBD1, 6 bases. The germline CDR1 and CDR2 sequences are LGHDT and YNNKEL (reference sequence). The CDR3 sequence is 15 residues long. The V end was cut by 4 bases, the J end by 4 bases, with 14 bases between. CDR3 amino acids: CASSLTGNFGNTIYF. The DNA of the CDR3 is TGTGCCAGCAGCCTAACAGGGAACTTCGGAAACACCATATATTTT.

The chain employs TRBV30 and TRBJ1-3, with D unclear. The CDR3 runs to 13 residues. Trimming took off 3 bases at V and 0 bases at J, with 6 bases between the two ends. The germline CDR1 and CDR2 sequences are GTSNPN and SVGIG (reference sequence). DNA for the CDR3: TGTGCCTGGAGCCTATCCTCTGGAAACACCATATATTTT. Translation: CAWSLSSGNTIYF.

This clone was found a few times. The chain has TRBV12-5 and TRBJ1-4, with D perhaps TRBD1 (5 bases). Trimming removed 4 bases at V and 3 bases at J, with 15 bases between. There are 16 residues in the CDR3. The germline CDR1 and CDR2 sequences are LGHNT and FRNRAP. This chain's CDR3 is CASGSTAGSSNEKLFF. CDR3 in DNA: TGTGCTAGTGGTTCCACGGCAGGGTCGTCTAATGAAAAACTGTTTTTT.

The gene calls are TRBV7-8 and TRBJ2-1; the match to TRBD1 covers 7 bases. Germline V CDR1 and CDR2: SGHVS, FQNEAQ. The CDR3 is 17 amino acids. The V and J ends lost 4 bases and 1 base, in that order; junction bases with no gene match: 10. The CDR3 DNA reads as TGTGCCAGCAGCTCCAGGACAGGCCCCGATTCCTACAATGAGCAGTTCTTC. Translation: CASSSRTGPDSYNEQFF.

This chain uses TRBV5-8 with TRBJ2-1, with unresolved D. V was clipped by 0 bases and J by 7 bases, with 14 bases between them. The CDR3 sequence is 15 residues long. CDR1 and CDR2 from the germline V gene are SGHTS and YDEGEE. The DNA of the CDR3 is TGTGCCAGCAGCTTGGTGTCTAGTGTATTGAATGAGCAGTTCTTC. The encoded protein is CASSLVSSVLNEQFF.

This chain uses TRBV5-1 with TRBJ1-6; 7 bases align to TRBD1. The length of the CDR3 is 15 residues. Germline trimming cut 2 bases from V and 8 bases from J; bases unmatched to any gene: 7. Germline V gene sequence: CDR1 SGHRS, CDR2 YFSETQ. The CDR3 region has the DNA TGCGCCAGCAGCTTTAGCGACAGGGAATATTCACCCCTCCACTTT. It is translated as CASSFSDREYSPLHF.

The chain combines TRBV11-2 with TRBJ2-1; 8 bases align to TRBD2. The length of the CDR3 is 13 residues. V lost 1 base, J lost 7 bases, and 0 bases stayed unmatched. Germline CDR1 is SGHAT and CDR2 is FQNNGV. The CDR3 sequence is CASSLASGNEQFF. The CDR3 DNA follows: TGTGCCAGCAGCTTAGCTAGCGGGAATGAGCAGTTCTTC. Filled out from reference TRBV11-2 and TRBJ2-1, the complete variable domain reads EAGVAQSPRYKIIEKRQSVAFWCNPISGHATLYWYQQILGQGPKLLIQFQNNGVVDDSQLPKDRFSAERLKGVDSTLKIQPAKLEDSAVYLCASSLASGNEQFFGPGTRLTVL.

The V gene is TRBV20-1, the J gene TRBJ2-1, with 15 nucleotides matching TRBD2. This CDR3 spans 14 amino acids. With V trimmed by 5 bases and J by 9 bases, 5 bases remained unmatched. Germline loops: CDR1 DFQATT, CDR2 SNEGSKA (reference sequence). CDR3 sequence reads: CSARGTSGRSEQFF. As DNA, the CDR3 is TGCAGTGCTCGTGGGACTAGCGGGAGGAGTGAGCAGTTCTTC.

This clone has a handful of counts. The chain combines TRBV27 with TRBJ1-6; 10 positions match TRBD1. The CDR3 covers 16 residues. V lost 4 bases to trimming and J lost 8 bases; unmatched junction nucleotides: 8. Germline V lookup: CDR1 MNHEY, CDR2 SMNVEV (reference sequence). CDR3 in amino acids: CASSWSPGTGDSPLHF. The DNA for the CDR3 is TGTGCCAGCAGTTGGAGCCCCGGGACAGGGGATTCACCCCTCCACTTT.

CDR3 region: CAWSSSSSGNTIYF. The CDR3 region has the DNA TGTGCCTGGAGTAGTTCGAGCTCTGGAAACACCATATATTTT. V is TRBV30 and J is TRBJ1-3, with D unresolved. This CDR3 contains 14 residues. CDR1 and CDR2 (germline): GTSNPN, SVGIG (reference sequence). V was shortened by 2 bases and J by 0 bases, with 8 bases between the two germline ends.

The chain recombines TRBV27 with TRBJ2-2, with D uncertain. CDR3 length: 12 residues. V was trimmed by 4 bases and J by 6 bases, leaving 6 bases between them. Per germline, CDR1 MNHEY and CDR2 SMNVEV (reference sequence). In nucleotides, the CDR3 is TGTGCCAGCAGTTGGTGGCCCGGGGAGCTGTTTTTT. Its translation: CASSWWPGELFF.

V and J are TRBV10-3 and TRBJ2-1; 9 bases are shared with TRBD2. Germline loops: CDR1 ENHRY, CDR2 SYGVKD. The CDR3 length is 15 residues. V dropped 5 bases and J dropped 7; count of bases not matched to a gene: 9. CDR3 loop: CAISSLAGERNEQFF. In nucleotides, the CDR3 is TGTGCCATCAGTTCTTTAGCGGGAGAACGGAATGAGCAGTTCTTC.

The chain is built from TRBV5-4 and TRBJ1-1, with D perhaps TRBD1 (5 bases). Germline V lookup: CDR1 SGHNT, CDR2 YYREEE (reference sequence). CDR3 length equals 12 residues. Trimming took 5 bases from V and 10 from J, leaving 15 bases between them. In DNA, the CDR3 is TGTGCCAGCAGTCCCCCCGGACAATCAGCTTTCTTT. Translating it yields CASSPPGQSAFF.